This T cell receptor beta chain was profiled in a study of blood T cell repertoires in COVID-19. Whole-study context: Whether acute or convalescent, the COVID-19 samples came from the United States, Italy and Spain. Sources were T cells, B-cell-depleted T cells, or PBMCs; the material itself was cDNA or gDNA.

Germline V gene data show CDR1 as LNHDA and CDR2 as SQIVND (reference sequence). CDR3 length equals 16 residues. J lost 1 base, V lost 3 bases, and 5 bases had no gene match. How the authors handled the data: Quantification of nucleated cells was approximated via reference gene primer amplification. Here immunoSEQ multiplex PCR was the method, and the copy in TCRdb shows in-frame clones only, minus some. V and J calls and clone size are those listed in that table; D and trimming were worked out from the DNA. The top ten clones hold 15% to 20% of a sample with approximately 88,000 clones, about 76% of them seen once. This clone has only one observation.

The sequencing sample was made of peripheral blood. The chain has TRBV19 and TRBJ1-5, with 8 bases lining up with TRBD1. This receptor was identified in an elderly woman with active or convalescent COVID-19. The CDR3 nucleotides are TGTGCCAGTAGTATCGGGACAGGCGGGAGCAATCAGCCCCAGCATTTT. This gives the protein CASSIGTGGSNQPQHF.